Listed here are 24 T cell receptor beta chains from one sample, sequenced in a study of T cell repertoires in cytomegalovirus infection. No antigen has been identified for these receptors. In TCRdb, the reads were re-called with MiXCR into one record per CDR3 protein. The data contain 650,000 to 900,000 distinct CDR3 sequences, 30% to 35% of them seen just once; the ten biggest clones take up around 11%. This sample comprised cultured CD8+ T cells from PBMCs, obtained from culture after CMV antigen stimulation. These receptor sequences come from a human donor in good health (CMV status not recorded). Some clones in this sample may be carry-over from other donors' samples.

This CDR3 is CASSLGVGNGYTF. The CDR3 region has the DNA TGTGCCAGCAGCTTAGGTGTGGGGAATGGCTACACCTTC. The chain carries TRBV7-6 and TRBJ1-2; D remains ambiguous. The germline V gene encodes CDR1 SGHVS and CDR2 FNYEAQ. The CDR3 contains 13 residues. With 1 base removed from V and 6 bases from J, the gap between germline ends came to 9 bases.

The V gene is TRBV10-3, the J gene TRBJ2-3; D gene uncertain. The CDR3 has 15 residues. Germline CDR1 and CDR2: ENHRY and SYGVKD. V was cut by 7 bases and J by 0 bases, with 14 bases left in between. DNA for the CDR3: TGTGCCATCAAGCGCAGTAGAAATAGCACAGATACGCAGTATTTT. Protein: CAIKRSRNSTDTQYF.

The chain combines TRBV19 with TRBJ1-5, with 10 bases that match TRBD1. Germline CDR1 and CDR2: LNHDA and SQIVND (reference sequence). With V trimmed by 8 bases and J by 5 bases, 6 bases remained unmatched. There are 14 residues in the CDR3. The CDR3 DNA sequence: TGTGCCAGTTGGACAGGGGGAGTGGATCAGCCCCAGCATTTT. It is translated as CASWTGGVDQPQHF.

In the case of this clonotype: Compared with germline, one end of the junction differs, possibly owing to a read error. The chain combines TRBV11-2 with TRBJ2-1; TRBD1 aligns across 7 bases. The V gene's germline CDR1 is SGHAT and CDR2 FQNNGV. The CDR3 is 16 residues long. CDR3 nucleotide sequence: TGTGTCAGCAGCTTAGGGCCAGGGGGACCCTACAATGAGCAGTTCTTC. Amino acids: CVSSLGPGGPYNEQFF. The variable domain in full, completed from reference TRBV11-2 and TRBJ2-1, reads EAGVAQSPRYKIIEKRQSVAFWCNPISGHATLYWYQQILGQGPKLLIQFQNNGVVDDSQLPKDRFSAERLKGVDSTLKIQPAKLEDSAVYLCVSSLGPGGPYNEQFFGPGTRLTVL.

The chain combines TRBV27 with TRBJ2-7; D tentatively reads TRBD1 or TRBD2 (5 bases each). V was shortened by 5 bases and J by 7 bases, with 18 bases between the two germline ends. The length of the CDR3 is 14 residues. Germline V gene sequence: CDR1 MNHEY, CDR2 SMNVEV (reference sequence). CDR3 region: CASSNSGAALEQYV. DNA for the CDR3: TGTGCCAGCAGTAACTCCGGGGCCGCTCTAGAGCAGTACGTC.

In this sample, this clonotype turned up a few times. The CDR3 loop reads CASSPGLAGPEEQFF. In DNA form, the CDR3 reads TGCGCCAGCAGCCCCGGACTAGCGGGGCCAGAAGAGCAGTTCTTC. The chain has TRBV4-1 and TRBJ2-1, with 12 bases fitting TRBD2. The junction had 8 bases not matched to a gene; V was cut back by 4 bases and J by 10 bases. The CDR3 consists of 15 residues. Germline V CDR1 and CDR2: MGHRA, YSYEKL.

This clonotype was counted many times. The chain links TRBV7-9 to TRBJ1-1; D remains ambiguous. Trimming removed 1 base from V and 5 bases from J, with 11 bases in between. Germline values: CDR1 SEHNR, CDR2 FQNEAQ (reference sequence). The CDR3 has 14 residues. Here the CDR3 DNA reads TGTGCCAGCAGCTTAGTCGCCGGACGGACTGAAGCTTTCTTT. It encodes CASSLVAGRTEAFF.

This clonotype occurred a few times. The rearrangement joins TRBV19 to TRBJ1-5; the match to TRBD1 covers 9 bases. Germline V gene sequence: CDR1 LNHDA, CDR2 SQIVND (reference sequence). V lost 4 bases to trimming and J lost 6 bases; unmatched junction nucleotides: 4. The CDR3 is 14 residues long. The CDR3 reads CASSTGQGSQPQHF. CDR3 bases: TGTGCCAGTAGTACCGGACAGGGGTCTCAGCCCCAGCATTTT.

V gene TRBV7-6 combines with J gene TRBJ1-1; unclear D gene. Germline-derived CDR1 and CDR2 are SGHVS and FNYEAQ. The CDR3 length is 12 residues. The V end lost 5 bases, the J end lost 5 bases, and 9 bases lay between the germline ends. CDR3 in amino acids: CASSPPWTEAFF. In nucleotides, the CDR3 is TGTGCCAGCAGCCCCCCCTGGACTGAAGCTTTCTTT. The complete variable domain, with remaining parts taken from reference TRBV7-6 and TRBJ1-1, reads GAGVSQSPRYKVTKRGQDVALRCDPISGHVSLYWYRQALGQGPEFLTYFNYEAQQDKSGLPNDRFSAERPEGSISTLTIQRTEQRDSAMYRCASSPPWTEAFFGQGTRLTVV.

DNA of the CDR3: TGTGCCAGCAGTTATCTTCCGGGACAGGGGATTCAGCCCCAGCATTTT. Residues: CASSYLPGQGIQPQHF. V usage is TRBV6-2 or TRBV6-3 and J usage is TRBJ1-5; TRBD1 matches at 10 bases. Germline V lookup: CDR1 MNHEY, CDR2 SVGEGT. The ends lost 3 bases at V and 6 bases at J; junction bases unmatched: 8. This CDR3 has 16 amino acids.

The V and J genes are TRBV25-1 and TRBJ2-1; D unclear. This CDR3 is 17 amino acids long. The V end was cut by 4 bases, the J end by 0 bases, with 16 bases between. In germline, CDR1 is MGHDK, CDR2 SYGVNS. The CDR3 loop reads CASSASGYSSSYNEQFF. The CDR3 DNA sequence: TGTGCCAGCAGTGCTTCCGGCTACTCCTCCTCCTACAATGAGCAGTTCTTC.

This clonotype has only one observation. The gene calls are TRBV24-1 and TRBJ2-2; no reliable D call. The germline CDR1 and CDR2 sequences are KGHDR and SFDVKD. This CDR3 contains 15 residues. The V end was cut by 0 bases, the J end by 6 bases, with 10 bases between. Written as DNA, the CDR3 is TGTGCCACCAGTGATTTGCGCAAGGATTCCGGGGAGCTGTTTTTT. It yields the protein CATSDLRKDSGELFF.

This clonotype has more than one count but fewer than ten. The V and J genes are TRBV4-3 and TRBJ1-2, with a possible D match to TRBD1 (6 bases). The germline V gene encodes CDR1 LGHNA and CDR2 YSLEER. Trimming took 1 base from V and 4 from J, leaving 13 bases between them. The CDR3 is 15 residues long. The CDR3 protein is CASSQGAGEFYGYTF. The CDR3 bases are TGCGCCAGCAGCCAAGGGGCAGGGGAGTTCTATGGCTACACCTTC.

There are a few counts of this clonotype. CDR3 sequence: CASSLGEGHSQPQHF. CDR3 nucleotide sequence: TGTGCCAGCAGCTTAGGGGAAGGACATTCCCAGCCCCAGCATTTT. The V call is TRBV11-2, the J call TRBJ1-5; the D gene is possibly TRBD1 (5 bases). This CDR3 is 15 amino acids long. The V end lost 1 base, the J end lost 7 bases, and 14 bases lay between the germline ends. Per germline, CDR1 SGHAT and CDR2 FQNNGV.

This clonotype occurred a few times. V usage is TRBV7-9 and J usage is TRBJ2-6; D could derive from TRBD1 or TRBD2 (5 bases each). Germline loops: CDR1 SEHNR, CDR2 FQNEAQ (reference sequence). Trimming took off 5 bases at V and 4 bases at J, with 15 bases between the two ends. The length of the CDR3 is 16 residues. Here the CDR3 DNA reads TGTGCCAGCAGCGGACTCAGGGAGTCCGGGGCCAACGTCCTGACTTTC. This encodes CASSGLRESGANVLTF.

The table lists this clonotype with a few counts. This chain connects TRBV6-5 to TRBJ2-2; D gene uncertain. The ends were cut back, 0 bases at V and 6 bases at J, with 8 bases in the middle. Germline V gives CDR1 MNHEY, CDR2 SVGAGI. The CDR3 contains 14 residues. The CDR3 here is CASSYSVGSGELFF. For the CDR3, the DNA is TGTGCCAGCAGTTACTCGGTGGGATCCGGGGAGCTGTTTTTT.

Only one count was recorded for this clonotype. V usage is TRBV10-3 and J usage is TRBJ2-5; D perhaps matches TRBD2 (6 bases). The germline V and J ends were trimmed by 6 bases and 0 bases, with 11 bases remaining between them. CDR1 is ENHRY and CDR2 is SYGVKD in the germline V gene. The CDR3 contains 14 residues. The CDR3 DNA sequence: TGTGCCATCAGGGGGGGACGTCACCAAGAGACCCAGTACTTC. This sequence encodes CAIRGGRHQETQYF.

This clonotype was seen more than once but under ten times. This chain uses TRBV4-1 with TRBJ2-2, with D perhaps TRBD1 or TRBD2 (7 bases each). The CDR3 is 17 amino acids. V was trimmed by 3 bases and J by 4 bases, leaving 18 bases between them. Germline V gene data show CDR1 as MGHRA and CDR2 as YSYEKL. DNA for the CDR3: TGCGCCAGCAGCCACCGCTCTGGCAGGGGGGGCACCGGGGAGCTGTTTTTT. Translation: CASSHRSGRGGTGELFF.

This clonotype has just a few counts. DNA for the CDR3: TGTGCCAGTAGTAAGCCGGGACAGGCGATGAACACTGAAGCTTTCTTT. Protein sequence: CASSKPGQAMNTEAFF. This chain connects TRBV19 to TRBJ1-1; 8 nucleotides agree with TRBD1. The trim removed 4 bases at V and 0 bases at J, leaving 7 bases unmatched. CDR3 size: 16 residues. The germline V gene has CDR1 LNHDA and CDR2 SQIVND (reference sequence).

The rearrangement links TRBV12-5 to TRBJ2-5, with TRBD2 matching 10 bases. This CDR3 has 16 amino acids. The V segment lost 7 bases and the J segment 7 bases; nucleotides outside the gene matches: 15. Germline CDR1 reads LGHNT; CDR2 reads FRNRAP. DNA for the CDR3: TGTGCTAGTGATCTTATCGGGACTAGCGTTCGCGGGACCCAGTACTTC. Protein sequence: CASDLIGTSVRGTQYF.

This clonotype came up a few times. The chain uses TRBV19 and TRBJ1-2; D is unresolved. The V end was cut by 5 bases, the J end by 5 bases, with 12 bases between. This CDR3 has 13 amino acids. The germline CDR1 and CDR2 sequences are LNHDA and SQIVND (reference sequence). CDR3 in DNA: TGTGCCAGTAGTTCCGGACTTCGATATGGCTACACCTTC. This encodes CASSSGLRYGYTF.

This sequence joins TRBV12-3 or TRBV12-4 and TRBJ1-2; TRBD1 aligns across 9 bases. The CDR3 is made up of 16 amino acids. J gave up 2 bases and V 0 bases, and 4 bases lay outside the gene matches. CDR3 in amino acids: CASSLARTGDNYGYTF. In DNA, the CDR3 is TGTGCCAGCAGTTTAGCGCGGACAGGGGACAACTATGGCTACACCTTC.

The chain combines TRBV4-3 with TRBJ2-2; D might be TRBD2 (5 bases). The germline V and J ends were trimmed by 0 bases and 6 bases, with 11 bases remaining between them. This CDR3 has 15 amino acids. Looked up from germline, CDR1 is LGHNA and CDR2 is YSLEER. CDR3 protein: CASSQDGVGAGELFF. CDR3 DNA sequence: TGCGCCAGCAGCCAAGACGGGGTGGGAGCCGGGGAGCTGTTTTTT.

The chain couples TRBV2 to TRBJ2-1; the match to TRBD2 covers 9 bases. Germline V CDR1 and CDR2: SNHLY, FYNNEI. Trimming at V came to 9 bases and at J to 3 bases, leaving 9 bases not matched to a gene. This CDR3 is 15 amino acids long. CDR3 sequence reads: CASPPSGGLYNEQFF. CDR3 DNA sequence: TGTGCCAGTCCTCCCAGCGGGGGGCTCTACAATGAGCAGTTCTTC.